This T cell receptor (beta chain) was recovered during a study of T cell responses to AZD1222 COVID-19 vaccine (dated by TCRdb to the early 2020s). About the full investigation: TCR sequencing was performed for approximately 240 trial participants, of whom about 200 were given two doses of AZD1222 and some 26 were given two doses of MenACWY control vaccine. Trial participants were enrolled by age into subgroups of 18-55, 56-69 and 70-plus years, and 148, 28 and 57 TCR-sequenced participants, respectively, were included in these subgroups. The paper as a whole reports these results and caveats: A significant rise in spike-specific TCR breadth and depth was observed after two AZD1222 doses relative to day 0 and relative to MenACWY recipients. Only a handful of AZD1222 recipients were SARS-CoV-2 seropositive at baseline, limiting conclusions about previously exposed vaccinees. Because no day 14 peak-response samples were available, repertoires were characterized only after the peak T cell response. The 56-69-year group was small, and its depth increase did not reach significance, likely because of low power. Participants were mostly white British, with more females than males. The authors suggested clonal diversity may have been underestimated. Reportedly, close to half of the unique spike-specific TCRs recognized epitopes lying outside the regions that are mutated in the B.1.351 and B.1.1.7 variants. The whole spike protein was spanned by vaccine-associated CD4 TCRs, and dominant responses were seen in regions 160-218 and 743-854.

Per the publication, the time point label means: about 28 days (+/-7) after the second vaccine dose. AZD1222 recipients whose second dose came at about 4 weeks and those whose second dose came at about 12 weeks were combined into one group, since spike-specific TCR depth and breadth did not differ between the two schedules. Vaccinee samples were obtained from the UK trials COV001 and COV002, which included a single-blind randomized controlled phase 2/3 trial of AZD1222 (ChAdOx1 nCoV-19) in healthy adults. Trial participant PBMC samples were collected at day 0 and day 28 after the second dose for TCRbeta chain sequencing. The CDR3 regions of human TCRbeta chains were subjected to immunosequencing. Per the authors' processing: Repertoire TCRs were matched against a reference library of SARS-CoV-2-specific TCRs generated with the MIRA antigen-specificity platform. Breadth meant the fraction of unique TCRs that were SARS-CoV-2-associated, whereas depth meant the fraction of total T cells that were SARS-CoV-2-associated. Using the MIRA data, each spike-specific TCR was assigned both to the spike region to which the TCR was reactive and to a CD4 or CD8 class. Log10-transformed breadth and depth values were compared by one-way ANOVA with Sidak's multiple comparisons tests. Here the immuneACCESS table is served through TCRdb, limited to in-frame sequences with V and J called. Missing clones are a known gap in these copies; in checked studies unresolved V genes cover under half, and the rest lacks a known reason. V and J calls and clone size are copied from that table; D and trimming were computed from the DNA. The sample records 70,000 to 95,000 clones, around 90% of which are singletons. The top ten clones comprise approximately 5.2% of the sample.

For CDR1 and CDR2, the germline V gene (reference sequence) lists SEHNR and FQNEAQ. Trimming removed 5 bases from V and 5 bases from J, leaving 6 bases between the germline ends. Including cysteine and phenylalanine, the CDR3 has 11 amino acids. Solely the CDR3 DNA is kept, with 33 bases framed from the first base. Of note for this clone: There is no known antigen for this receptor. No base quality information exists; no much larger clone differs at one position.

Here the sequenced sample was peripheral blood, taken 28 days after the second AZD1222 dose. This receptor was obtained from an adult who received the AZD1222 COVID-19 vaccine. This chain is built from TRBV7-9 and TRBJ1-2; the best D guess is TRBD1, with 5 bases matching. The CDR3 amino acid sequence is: CASSGAYGYTF. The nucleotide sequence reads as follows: TGTGCCAGCAGCGGGGCATATGGCTACACCTTC. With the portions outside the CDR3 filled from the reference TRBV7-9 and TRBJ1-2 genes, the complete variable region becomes DTGVSQNPRHKITKRGQNVTFRCDPISEHNRLYWYRQTLGQGPEFLTYFQNEAQLEKSRLLSDRFSAERPKGSFSTLEIQRTEQGDSAMYLCASSGAYGYTFGSGTRLTVV.